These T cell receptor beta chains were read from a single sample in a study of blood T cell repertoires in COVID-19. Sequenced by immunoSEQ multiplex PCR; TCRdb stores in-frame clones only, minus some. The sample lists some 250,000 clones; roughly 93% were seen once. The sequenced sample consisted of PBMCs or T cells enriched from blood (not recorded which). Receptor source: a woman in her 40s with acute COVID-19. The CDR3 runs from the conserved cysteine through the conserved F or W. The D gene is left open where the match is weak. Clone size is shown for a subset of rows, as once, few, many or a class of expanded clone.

CDR3 DNA: TGTGCCAGCAGCCCCCTCGGGACAGGGGAATACGAGCAGTACTTC
CDR3 protein: CASSPLGTGEYEQYF
clone size: -
D gene: TRBD1
J gene: TRBJ2-7
V gene: TRBV28

CDR3 DNA: TGCGCCAGCAGCCAACAACCGGGACTAGTGTACGAGCAGTACTTC
CDR3 protein: CASSQQPGLVYEQYF
clone size: -
D gene: TRBD2
J gene: TRBJ2-7
V gene: TRBV4-3

CDR3 DNA: TGTGCCTGGAGGCCCAGGACAGGGAGGGGGTCGGGCACTGAAGCTTTCTTT
CDR3 protein: CAWRPRTGRGSGTEAFF
clone size: once
D gene: TRBD1
J gene: TRBJ1-1
V gene: TRBV30

CDR3 DNA: TGTGCCAGCAGCAGGCCCATTTGGGGACGACTAGATAAAAATAGCAATCAGCCCCAGCATTTT
CDR3 protein: CASSRPIWGRLDKNSNQPQHF
clone size: -
D gene: -
J gene: TRBJ1-5
V gene: TRBV21-1

CDR3 DNA: TGTGCCAGCAGTCCCTCGACAGGGGCTAATTCACCCCTCCACTTT
CDR3 protein: CASSPSTGANSPLHF
clone size: -
D gene: TRBD1
J gene: TRBJ1-6
V gene: TRBV28

CDR3 DNA: TGTGCCAGTAAGGGGGACAGGGGTACAGATACGCAGTATTTT
CDR3 protein: CASKGDRGTDTQYF
clone size: -
D gene: TRBD1
J gene: TRBJ2-3
V gene: TRBV2

CDR3 DNA: TGTGCCAGCATGGGGGACAGGGCTAATGAAAAACTGTTTTTT
CDR3 protein: CASMGDRANEKLFF
clone size: -
D gene: TRBD1
J gene: TRBJ1-4
V gene: TRBV2

CDR3 DNA: TGTGCCAGCAGCGAACAGGGGAAGGGCAATCAGCCCCAGCATTTT
CDR3 protein: CASSEQGKGNQPQHF
clone size: -
D gene: TRBD1
J gene: TRBJ1-5
V gene: TRBV6-6

CDR3 DNA: TGTGCCAGCAGCCCACCGACAGGGGGAGGCAATCAGCCCCAGCATTTT
CDR3 protein: CASSPPTGGGNQPQHF
clone size: -
D gene: TRBD1
J gene: TRBJ1-5
V gene: TRBV3-1/TRBV3-2

CDR3 DNA: TGTGCCAGCAGTTATTTAGCGGGGTCCTACGAGCAGTACTTC
CDR3 protein: CASSYLAGSYEQYF
clone size: -
D gene: TRBD2
J gene: TRBJ2-7
V gene: TRBV6-2/TRBV6-3

CDR3 DNA: TGTGCCAGCAGTACGCCGGGGTACACCAATCAGCCCCAGCATTTT
CDR3 protein: CASSTPGYTNQPQHF
clone size: -
D gene: -
J gene: TRBJ1-5
V gene: TRBV6-2/TRBV6-3

CDR3 DNA: TGTGCCAGCAGCCCGGGGGGGGCAGATTCACCCCTCCACTTT
CDR3 protein: CASSPGGADSPLHF
clone size: -
D gene: -
J gene: TRBJ1-6
V gene: TRBV7-9

CDR3 DNA: TGTGCCAGCAGCTTAGCGGTGAGGAGCTCCTATAATTCACCCCTCCACTTT
CDR3 protein: CASSLAVRSSYNSPLHF
clone size: -
D gene: -
J gene: TRBJ1-6
V gene: TRBV7-2

CDR3 DNA: TGTGCCAGCAGCTTGCGGGGACAGCGCTCCTACAATGAGCAGTTCTTC
CDR3 protein: CASSLRGQRSYNEQFF
clone size: -
D gene: -
J gene: TRBJ2-1
V gene: TRBV7-2

CDR3 DNA: TGTGCCAGCAGCTATGGGACTAGATCCTACAATGAGCAGTTCTTC
CDR3 protein: CASSYGTRSYNEQFF
clone size: once
D gene: TRBD2
J gene: TRBJ2-1
V gene: TRBV7-2

CDR3 DNA: TGTGCCAGCTCACCACCGATGAGTAGAGAGACCCAGTACTTC
CDR3 protein: CASSPPMSRETQYF
clone size: -
D gene: -
J gene: TRBJ2-5
V gene: TRBV18

CDR3 DNA: TGTGCCAGCGGGAGGGCAGGGAACAATCAGCCCCAGCATTTT
CDR3 protein: CASGRAGNNQPQHF
clone size: few
D gene: -
J gene: TRBJ1-5
V gene: TRBV27

CDR3 DNA: TGTGCCAGCAGTCAGGACAGGGTTAATGAAAAACTGTTTTTT
CDR3 protein: CASSQDRVNEKLFF
clone size: -
D gene: TRBD1
J gene: TRBJ1-4
V gene: TRBV27

CDR3 DNA: TGTGCCAGCAGGCGGGGGCTCACAGATACGCAGTATTTT
CDR3 protein: CASRRGLTDTQYF
clone size: -
D gene: -
J gene: TRBJ2-3
V gene: TRBV7-2

CDR3 DNA: TGTGCCAGCTCACCGAACAGGGAAGGAAACACCATATATTTT
CDR3 protein: CASSPNREGNTIYF
clone size: -
D gene: -
J gene: TRBJ1-3
V gene: TRBV18

CDR3 DNA: TGTGCCAGCAGGTCCGATCCGGGTAATTCACCCCTCCACTTT
CDR3 protein: CASRSDPGNSPLHF
clone size: -
D gene: -
J gene: TRBJ1-6
V gene: TRBV5-4

CDR3 DNA: TGTGCCAGCTCACCTGGACTTAATGAAAAACTGTTTTTT
CDR3 protein: CASSPGLNEKLFF
clone size: -
D gene: -
J gene: TRBJ1-4
V gene: TRBV18

CDR3 DNA: TGTGCCAGCGGTTACAGGATAAATCAGCCCCAGCATTTT
CDR3 protein: CASGYRINQPQHF
clone size: -
D gene: -
J gene: TRBJ1-5
V gene: TRBV2

CDR3 DNA: TGTGCCAGTAAGAGCGGGGCTACCTACAATGAGCAGTTCTTC
CDR3 protein: CASKSGATYNEQFF
clone size: once
D gene: TRBD2
J gene: TRBJ2-1
V gene: TRBV19

CDR3 DNA: TGTGCCAGCAGTTCCTTCCAAGCGGGAGCCTACAATGAGCAGTTCTTC
CDR3 protein: CASSSFQAGAYNEQFF
clone size: -
D gene: TRBD2
J gene: TRBJ2-1
V gene: TRBV6-2/TRBV6-3

CDR3 DNA: TGTGCCAGCAGCTTAGCTAGCGGTAACTCCTACGAGCAGTACTTC
CDR3 protein: CASSLASGNSYEQYF
clone size: -
D gene: -
J gene: TRBJ2-7
V gene: TRBV7-2

CDR3 DNA: TGTGCCAGCAGCTTAATAGGAGGCGGGGAGACCCAGTACTTC
CDR3 protein: CASSLIGGGETQYF
clone size: once
D gene: -
J gene: TRBJ2-5
V gene: TRBV7-3

CDR3 DNA: TGTGCCAGTAGTATTACCTCGACAGTTAGCTCCTACAATGAGCAGTTCTTC
CDR3 protein: CASSITSTVSSYNEQFF
clone size: -
D gene: -
J gene: TRBJ2-1
V gene: TRBV19

CDR3 DNA: TGTGCCAGCTCACCGAAGCGGGATCCAGATACGCAGTATTTT
CDR3 protein: CASSPKRDPDTQYF
clone size: -
D gene: TRBD2
J gene: TRBJ2-3
V gene: TRBV18

CDR3 DNA: TGTGCCAGCAGCAAAGACAGGGGTCCGCCGTTGGGCAATCAGCCCCAGCATTTT
CDR3 protein: CASSKDRGPPLGNQPQHF
clone size: -
D gene: -
J gene: TRBJ1-5
V gene: TRBV21-1

CDR3 DNA: TGTGCCAGCTCACCGGGGGCCAGGGATCAGCCCCAGCATTTT
CDR3 protein: CASSPGARDQPQHF
clone size: -
D gene: -
J gene: TRBJ1-5
V gene: TRBV18

CDR3 DNA: TGTGCCAGCAGCTTAGACCTGGGCCCTGAGCAGTTCTTC
CDR3 protein: CASSLDLGPEQFF
clone size: -
D gene: -
J gene: TRBJ2-1
V gene: TRBV7-8

CDR3 DNA: TGTGCCATCGCCCGCCGGTCGGACAGGCCTTCGTTCAATCAGCCCCAGCATTTT
CDR3 protein: CAIARRSDRPSFNQPQHF
clone size: -
D gene: TRBD1
J gene: TRBJ1-5
V gene: TRBV28

CDR3 DNA: TGCGCCAGCAGCCCGGACATCATGAACACTGAAGCTTTCTTT
CDR3 protein: CASSPDIMNTEAFF
clone size: -
D gene: -
J gene: TRBJ1-1
V gene: TRBV5-1

CDR3 DNA: TGTGCCAGCAGCCCTGACTCTGGACACCACGAGCAGTACTTC
CDR3 protein: CASSPDSGHHEQYF
clone size: few
D gene: -
J gene: TRBJ2-7
V gene: TRBV5-6

CDR3 DNA: TGTGCCAGCACCCCCCGGGACGGAGGGTGGAATGAGCAGTTCTTC
CDR3 protein: CASTPRDGGWNEQFF
clone size: -
D gene: -
J gene: TRBJ2-1
V gene: TRBV7-9

CDR3 DNA: TGTGCCAGCAGCTTAGGGCAGGGCGGTTACGAGCAGTACTTC
CDR3 protein: CASSLGQGGYEQYF
clone size: -
D gene: -
J gene: TRBJ2-7
V gene: TRBV7-2

CDR3 DNA: TGTGCCAGCAGCGTAGACCCAGGGTCAGGAAACACCATATATTTT
CDR3 protein: CASSVDPGSGNTIYF
clone size: -
D gene: -
J gene: TRBJ1-3
V gene: TRBV9

CDR3 DNA: TGCGCCAGCAGGACATCTTTACAACCGAACTATGGCTACACCTTC
CDR3 protein: CASRTSLQPNYGYTF
clone size: -
D gene: -
J gene: TRBJ1-2
V gene: TRBV5-1

CDR3 DNA: TGTGCCACCGAATCAACAGGGACCCATAATTCACCCCTCCACTTT
CDR3 protein: CATESTGTHNSPLHF
clone size: -
D gene: -
J gene: TRBJ1-6
V gene: TRBV19

CDR3 DNA: TGTGCCAGCACTATTAGCGGGGGGGCTACAGATACGCAGTATTTT
CDR3 protein: CASTISGGATDTQYF
clone size: -
D gene: TRBD2
J gene: TRBJ2-3
V gene: TRBV2

CDR3 DNA: TGTGCCAGCGGAGCGGGAGGCTACAATGAGCAGTTCTTC
CDR3 protein: CASGAGGYNEQFF
clone size: -
D gene: TRBD2
J gene: TRBJ2-1
V gene: TRBV18

CDR3 DNA: TGTGCCAGCAGCCAAGAGGGGACAGGGCTCAATCAGCCCCAGCATTTT
CDR3 protein: CASSQEGTGLNQPQHF
clone size: -
D gene: TRBD1
J gene: TRBJ1-5
V gene: TRBV14

CDR3 DNA: TGTGCCAGCAGCTTATGGACAACCCAGGAGACCCAGTACTTC
CDR3 protein: CASSLWTTQETQYF
clone size: -
D gene: -
J gene: TRBJ2-5
V gene: TRBV7-2

CDR3 DNA: TGCGCCAGCAGCCTCAGACTGGTGACGGGCACAGATACGCAGTATTTT
CDR3 protein: CASSLRLVTGTDTQYF
clone size: -
D gene: -
J gene: TRBJ2-3
V gene: TRBV4-1

CDR3 DNA: TGTGCCAGCAGTCCGGACAGACAAGAGACCCAGTACTTC
CDR3 protein: CASSPDRQETQYF
clone size: once
D gene: -
J gene: TRBJ2-5
V gene: TRBV28

CDR3 DNA: TGCGCCAGCAGCCAAACCACAGGGGATAATTCACCCCTCCACTTT
CDR3 protein: CASSQTTGDNSPLHF
clone size: -
D gene: TRBD1
J gene: TRBJ1-6
V gene: TRBV5-1

CDR3 DNA: TGTGCCAGCAGCCCGCCCGGGACTTGGAATGAGCAGTTCTTC
CDR3 protein: CASSPPGTWNEQFF
clone size: once
D gene: -
J gene: TRBJ2-1
V gene: TRBV9

CDR3 DNA: TGCGCCAGCAGCCCGGAGGGAAGGACAGGTTACTTAAATCAGCCCCAGCATTTT
CDR3 protein: CASSPEGRTGYLNQPQHF
clone size: few
D gene: TRBD1
J gene: TRBJ1-5
V gene: TRBV5-1

CDR3 DNA: TGTGCCAGCAGTTTTCGCTCCGGGACTAGCACAGATACGCAGTATTTT
CDR3 protein: CASSFRSGTSTDTQYF
clone size: -
D gene: -
J gene: TRBJ2-3
V gene: TRBV28

CDR3 DNA: TGTGCCAGCAGAACCGGGACAAAGTCTAACTATGGCTACACCTTC
CDR3 protein: CASRTGTKSNYGYTF
clone size: -
D gene: -
J gene: TRBJ1-2
V gene: TRBV6-5

CDR3 DNA: TGTGCCAGCAGCGCTCAGGGGGCGGTAAAGTACTTC
CDR3 protein: CASSAQGAVKYF
clone size: -
D gene: TRBD1
J gene: TRBJ2-7
V gene: TRBV7-9